The rows below give T cell receptor beta chains drawn from one sample of a study of beta chain features in type 1 diabetes. Libraries were prepared by immunoSEQ multiplex PCR; TCRdb keeps only in-frame clonotypes and omits some of them. The sample shows about 340,000 clones, under 8.5% of them seen only once. Sequencing used central memory CD4+ T cells from blood. The receptors stem from a young woman in good health. Both conserved end residues are part of each CDR3. A D gene is named only where the DNA matches it firmly. Rows give clone size only sometimes, using once, few, many, or a class for an expanded clone.

TRBV5-1,TRBJ2-1,few,-,TGCGCCAGCAGCTTGGGGAACAAGGGGAATGAGCAGTTCTTC,CASSLGNKGNEQFF
TRBV18,TRBJ1-2,-,-,TGTGCCAGCTCACCGGGGTACTATGGCTACACCTTC,CASSPGYYGYTF
TRBV4-2,TRBJ2-1,-,TRBD2,TGTGCCAGCAGCCAAGATATTACTAGCGGGAGGTATGAGCAGTTCTTC,CASSQDITSGRYEQFF
TRBV27,TRBJ1-5,few,-,TGTGCCAGCAGAGGACTGGACGGAACTAATCAGCCCCAGCATTTT,CASRGLDGTNQPQHF
TRBV5-1,TRBJ1-2,-,TRBD1,TGCGCCAGCAGCCCCGGACAGGGACCCTATGGCTACACCTTC,CASSPGQGPYGYTF
TRBV6-6,TRBJ2-5,-,-,TGTGCCTGCGCGCCCCGGTTAGAGACCCAGTACTTC,CACAPRLETQYF
TRBV27,TRBJ2-3,few,-,TGTGCCAGCAGTTTATCGGGGGATACGCAGTATTTT,CASSLSGDTQYF
TRBV19,TRBJ1-1,few,TRBD1,TGTGCCAGTAGTCCGGGACAGGGATGGACTGAAGCTTTCTTT,CASSPGQGWTEAFF
TRBV7-2,TRBJ2-7,-,-,TGTGCCAGCAGTCGTATGGGCGCGGCCGAGCAGTACTTC,CASSRMGAAEQYF
TRBV4-2,TRBJ2-7,few,TRBD2,TGTGCCAGCAGCCAAGCTTCGCTAGCGGGAGGGCGGTCCTACGAGCAGTACTTC,CASSQASLAGGRSYEQYF
TRBV7-2,TRBJ2-7,-,TRBD2,TGTGCCAGCAGCACTCACCGGGGGGGAGGGACTAGCTCCTACGAGCAGTACTTC,CASSTHRGGGTSSYEQYF
TRBV14,TRBJ2-7,many,TRBD1,TGTGCCAGCAGCCAGCTCCGGGACAGGGCTGGTAGCGAGCAGTACTTC,CASSQLRDRAGSEQYF
TRBV4-1,TRBJ2-1,few,TRBD2,TGCGCCAGCAGCCAAGATTACGGGACTAGCGGTTACAATGAGCAGTTCTTC,CASSQDYGTSGYNEQFF
TRBV5-1,TRBJ2-3,-,-,TGCGCCAGCACCCAACAGGGCGGTAGCACAGATACGCAGTATTTT,CASTQQGGSTDTQYF
TRBV18,TRBJ2-5,few,-,TGTGCCAGCTCCGGAGGGCGACGAGAGACCCAGTACTTC,CASSGGRRETQYF
TRBV5-6,TRBJ2-5,few,TRBD1,TGTGCCAGCAGCTCAGGGGGCGGGCAAGAGACCCAGTACTTC,CASSSGGGQETQYF
TRBV7-2,TRBJ2-7,few,TRBD2,TGTGCCAGCAGCGATAGGACTAGCGGGAACTACGAGCAGTACTTC,CASSDRTSGNYEQYF
TRBV29-1,TRBJ2-1,-,-,TGCAGCGTTGCCGCAATGGCGGGCAATGAGCAGTTCTTC,CSVAAMAGNEQFF
TRBV11-1,TRBJ2-1,-,-,TGTGCCAGCAGCCCCCGGGGCCTAGGGCTGTTGGGCAATGAGCAGTTCTTC,CASSPRGLGLLGNEQFF
TRBV5-8,TRBJ2-1,few,TRBD1,TGTGCCAGCAGACAGGGGAGCTCCTACAATGAGCAGTTCTTC,CASRQGSSYNEQFF
TRBV7-8,TRBJ2-1,few,-,TGTGCCAGCAGCTTACTAAGCGGGAATGAGCAGTTCTTC,CASSLLSGNEQFF
TRBV7-2,TRBJ1-2,few,TRBD1,TGTGCCAGCAGCTCCGACAGGGGGCGAAATGGCTACACCTTC,CASSSDRGRNGYTF
TRBV29-1,TRBJ2-7,few,TRBD1,TGCAGCGTTGGTGGACAGGGTAACGAGCAGTACTTC,CSVGGQGNEQYF
TRBV7-8,TRBJ2-3,many,-,TGTGCCCTAGGGGCGGGACTCACAGATACGCAGTATTTT,CALGAGLTDTQYF
TRBV27,TRBJ2-7,few,-,TGTGCCAGCAAATCGGGGCCTCACGAGCAGTACTTC,CASKSGPHEQYF
TRBV18,TRBJ2-7,few,-,TGTGCCAGCTCACCAAACCCTCACTACGAGCAGTACTTC,CASSPNPHYEQYF
TRBV2,TRBJ2-3,few,-,TGTGCCAGCACGGAGAGCACAGATACGCAGTATTTT,CASTESTDTQYF
TRBV15,TRBJ1-1,-,-,TGTGCCACCAGCAGACCCTTAGGCGCTGAAGCTTTCTTT,CATSRPLGAEAFF
TRBV6-1,TRBJ2-1,-,-,TGTGCCAGCAGTGACCCCGATCTTCAGTTCTTC,CASSDPDLQFF
TRBV7-9,TRBJ2-3,few,-,TGTGCCAGCAGCTTAAACACAGGCACAGATACGCAGTATTTT,CASSLNTGTDTQYF
TRBV28,TRBJ2-4,many,-,TGTGCCAGCAGTTTTCAAGGAAACATTCAGTACTTC,CASSFQGNIQYF
TRBV27,TRBJ2-7,-,TRBD2,TGTGCCAGCAGTTTGGGGACTAGTCGGGCTTCTAACGAGCAGTACTTC,CASSLGTSRASNEQYF
TRBV6-5,TRBJ2-2,many,TRBD1,TGTGCCAGCAGTCGGGACAGGCGAAACACCGGGGAGCTGTTTTTT,CASSRDRRNTGELFF
TRBV27,TRBJ2-7,few,-,TGTGCCAGCAGTTTATTTCCCTCCTACGAGCAGTACTTC,CASSLFPSYEQYF
TRBV4-2,TRBJ2-7,once,-,TGTGCCAGCAGGCAGGCATCGGGCCTCGCATACGAGCAGTACTTC,CASRQASGLAYEQYF
TRBV6-1,TRBJ2-2,-,-,TGTGCCAGCAGAACCGGGGAGCTGTTTTTT,CASRTGELFF
TRBV7-9,TRBJ1-1,-,TRBD1,TGTGCCAGCAGCCCAGCGGGACAGGGGTTTGAAGCTTTCTTT,CASSPAGQGFEAFF
TRBV5-1,TRBJ1-1,-,-,TGCGCCAGCAGCCCCGATTACAGGGATATACGGAACACTGAAGCTTTCTTT,CASSPDYRDIRNTEAFF
TRBV7-3,TRBJ2-7,-,TRBD1,TGTGCCAGCGGGATCGACAGGGGAGGCGAGCAGTACTTC,CASGIDRGGEQYF
TRBV7-2,TRBJ1-2,many,TRBD1,TGTGCCAGCAGCCCAGCAGGGACAGATTATGGCTACACCTTC,CASSPAGTDYGYTF
TRBV4-3,TRBJ2-7,-,-,TGCGCCAGCAGCGGCCGGGCCAGAAAAAACGAGCAGTACTTC,CASSGRARKNEQYF
TRBV7-2,TRBJ1-1,few,-,TGCGCCAGCAGCGGCTCACACCGTGGAATAGCTTTCTTT,CASSGSHRGIAFF
TRBV29-1,TRBJ2-7,few,TRBD1,TGCAGCGTTGAAGGACAGGGACCCTCCTACGAGCAGTACTTC,CSVEGQGPSYEQYF
TRBV6-4,TRBJ1-5,-,-,TGTGCCAGCAGTGACCGCCCCTTGGACAGCCGAAATAAGCCCCAGCATTTT,CASSDRPLDSRNKPQHF
TRBV7-9,TRBJ2-5,many,-,TGTGCCAGCAGCTTAGACGGAGAGACCCAGTACTTC,CASSLDGETQYF
TRBV5-1,TRBJ2-5,-,-,TGCGCCAGCAGCTTGGCCCCTGGGCCAGCCCAAGAGACCCAGTACTTC,CASSLAPGPAQETQYF
TRBV2,TRBJ1-1,few,TRBD1,TGTGCCAGCTGCCGGGACAGGAACACTGAAGCTTTCTTT,CASCRDRNTEAFF
TRBV11-2,TRBJ2-5,few,-,TGTGCCAGCAGCTCCTGGGGCAGGTCGGAAGAGACCCAGTACTTC,CASSSWGRSEETQYF
TRBV5-4,TRBJ2-7,few,-,TGTGCCAGCAGCTTGTCGGGGAGCTCCGAGCAGTACTTC,CASSLSGSSEQYF
TRBV29-1,TRBJ2-5,-,-,TGCAGCACCCTGTGGAGGGGAGGAACGTGGGGGACCCAGTACTTC,CSTLWRGGTWGTQYF
TRBV4-3,TRBJ1-2,-,-,TGCGCCAGCAGTCTGCAGGGGACTAACTATGGCTACACCTTC,CASSLQGTNYGYTF
TRBV7-9,TRBJ1-1,-,TRBD1,TGTGCCAGCAGCAACGGACAGGGAGTGGGCACTGAAGCTTTCTTT,CASSNGQGVGTEAFF
TRBV29-1,TRBJ2-6,many,-,TGCAGCGTTGAAACAGGGTCTGGGGCCAACGTCCTGACTTTC,CSVETGSGANVLTF
TRBV18,TRBJ2-3,few,TRBD1,TGTGCCAGCTCACCATGGCAGGGGGGCACAGATACGCAGTATTTT,CASSPWQGGTDTQYF